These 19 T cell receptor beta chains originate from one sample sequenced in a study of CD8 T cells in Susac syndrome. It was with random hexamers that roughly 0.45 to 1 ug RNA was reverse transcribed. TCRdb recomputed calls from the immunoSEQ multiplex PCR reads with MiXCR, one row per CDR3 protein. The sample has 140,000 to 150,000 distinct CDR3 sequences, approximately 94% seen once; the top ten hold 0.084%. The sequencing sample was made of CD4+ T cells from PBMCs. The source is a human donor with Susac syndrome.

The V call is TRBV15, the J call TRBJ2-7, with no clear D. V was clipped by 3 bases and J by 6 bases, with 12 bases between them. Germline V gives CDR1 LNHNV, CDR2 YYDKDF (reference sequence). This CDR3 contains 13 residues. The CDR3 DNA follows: TGTGCCACCAGCAGTGGGATCCTGGGCGAGCAGTACTTC. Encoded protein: CATSSGILGEQYF.

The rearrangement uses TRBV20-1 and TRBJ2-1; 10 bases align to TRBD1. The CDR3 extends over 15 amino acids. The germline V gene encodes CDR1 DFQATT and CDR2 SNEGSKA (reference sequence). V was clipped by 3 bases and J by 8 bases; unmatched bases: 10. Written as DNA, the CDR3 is TGCAGTGCTAGCAATTCCCGGGACAGGGGTCATGAGCAGTTCTTC. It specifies CSASNSRDRGHEQFF.

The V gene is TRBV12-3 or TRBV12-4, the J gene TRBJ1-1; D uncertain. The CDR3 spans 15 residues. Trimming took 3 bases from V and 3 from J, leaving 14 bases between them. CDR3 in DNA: TGTGCCAGCAGTTTCGGAGGTGGACCAGACACTGAAGCTTTCTTT. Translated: CASSFGGGPDTEAFF.

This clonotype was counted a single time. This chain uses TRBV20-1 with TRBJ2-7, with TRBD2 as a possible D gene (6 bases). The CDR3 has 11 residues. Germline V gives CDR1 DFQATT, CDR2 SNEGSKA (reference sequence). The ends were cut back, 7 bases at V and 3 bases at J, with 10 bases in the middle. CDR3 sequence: CSGSGGYEQYF. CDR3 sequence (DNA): TGCAGTGGGTCCGGGGGCTACGAGCAGTACTTC.

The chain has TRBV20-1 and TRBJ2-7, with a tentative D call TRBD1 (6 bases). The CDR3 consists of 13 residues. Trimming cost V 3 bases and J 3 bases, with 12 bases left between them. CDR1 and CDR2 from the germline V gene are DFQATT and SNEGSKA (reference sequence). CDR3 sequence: CSARGDTNYEQYF. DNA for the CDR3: TGCAGTGCTAGGGGGGACACCAACTACGAGCAGTACTTC.

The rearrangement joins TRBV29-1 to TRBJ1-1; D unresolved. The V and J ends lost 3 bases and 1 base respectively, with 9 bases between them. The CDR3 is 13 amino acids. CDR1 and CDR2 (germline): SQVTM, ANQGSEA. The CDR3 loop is CSVELGQNTEAFF. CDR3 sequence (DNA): TGCAGCGTTGAGCTAGGGCAGAACACTGAAGCTTTCTTT.

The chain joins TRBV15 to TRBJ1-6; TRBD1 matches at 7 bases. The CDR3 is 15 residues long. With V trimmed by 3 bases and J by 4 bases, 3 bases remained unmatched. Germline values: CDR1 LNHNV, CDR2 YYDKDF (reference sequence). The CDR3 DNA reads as TGTGCCACCAGCAGCAAACAGGGGTATAATTCACCCCTCCACTTT. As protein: CATSSKQGYNSPLHF.

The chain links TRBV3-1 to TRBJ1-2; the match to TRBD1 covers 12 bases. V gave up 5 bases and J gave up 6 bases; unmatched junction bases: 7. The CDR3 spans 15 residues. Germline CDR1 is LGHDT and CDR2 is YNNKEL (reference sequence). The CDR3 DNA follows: TGTGCCAGCAGCGCCCGGGACAGGGGGCAGAATGGCTACACCTTC. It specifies CASSARDRGQNGYTF.

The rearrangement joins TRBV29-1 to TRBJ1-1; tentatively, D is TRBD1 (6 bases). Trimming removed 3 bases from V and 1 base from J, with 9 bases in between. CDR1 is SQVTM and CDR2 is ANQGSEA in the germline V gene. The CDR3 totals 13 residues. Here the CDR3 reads CSVDVGQNTEAFF. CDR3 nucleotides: TGCAGCGTTGACGTGGGACAGAACACTGAAGCTTTCTTT.

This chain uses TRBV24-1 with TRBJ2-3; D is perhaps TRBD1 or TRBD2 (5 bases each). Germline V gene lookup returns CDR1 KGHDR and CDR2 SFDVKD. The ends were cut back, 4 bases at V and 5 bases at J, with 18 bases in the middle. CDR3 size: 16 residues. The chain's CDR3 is CATSDPGRGNGDTQYF. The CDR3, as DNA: TGTGCCACCAGTGACCCCGGACGGGGCAATGGAGATACGCAGTATTTT.

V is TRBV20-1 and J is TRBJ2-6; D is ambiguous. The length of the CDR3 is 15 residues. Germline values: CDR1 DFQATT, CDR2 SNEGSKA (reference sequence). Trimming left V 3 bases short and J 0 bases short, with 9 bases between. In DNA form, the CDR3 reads TGCAGTGCTAGCGAGCGTAGCTCTGGGGCCAACGTCCTGACTTTC. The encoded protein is CSASERSSGANVLTF.

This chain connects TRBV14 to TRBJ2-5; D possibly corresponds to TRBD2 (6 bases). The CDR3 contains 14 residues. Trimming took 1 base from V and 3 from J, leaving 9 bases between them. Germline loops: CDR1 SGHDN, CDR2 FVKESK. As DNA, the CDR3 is TGTGCCAGCAGCCAAGTAGGGACTGAAGAGACCCAGTACTTC. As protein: CASSQVGTEETQYF.

The CDR3 coding sequence is TGTGCCAGTAGCCCGACTAGATCGAATGAGCAGTTCTTC. Protein sequence: CASSPTRSNEQFF. V and J are TRBV19 and TRBJ2-1; tentative D call: TRBD2 (6 bases). V lost 6 bases and J lost 7, with 13 bases in between. CDR3 length: 13 residues. Germline CDR1 reads LNHDA; CDR2 reads SQIVND (reference sequence).

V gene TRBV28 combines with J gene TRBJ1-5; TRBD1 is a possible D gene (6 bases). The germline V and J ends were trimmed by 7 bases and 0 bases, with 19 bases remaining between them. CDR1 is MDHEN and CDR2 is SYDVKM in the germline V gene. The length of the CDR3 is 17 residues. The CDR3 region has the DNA TGTGCCAGCATCTCTGCGGGGGCATACAATAGCAATCAGCCCCAGCATTTT. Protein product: CASISAGAYNSNQPQHF.

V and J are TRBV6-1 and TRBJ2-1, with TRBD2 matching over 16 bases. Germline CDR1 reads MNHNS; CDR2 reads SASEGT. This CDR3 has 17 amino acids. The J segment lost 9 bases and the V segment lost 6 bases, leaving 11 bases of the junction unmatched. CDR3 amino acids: CASRVPAGTSGGGEQFF. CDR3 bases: TGTGCCAGCAGGGTTCCCGCCGGGACTAGCGGGGGGGGTGAGCAGTTCTTC.

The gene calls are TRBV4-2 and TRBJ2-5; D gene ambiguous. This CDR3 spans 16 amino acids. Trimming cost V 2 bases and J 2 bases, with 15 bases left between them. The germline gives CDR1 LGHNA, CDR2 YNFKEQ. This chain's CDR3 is CASSQFRGHGQETQYF. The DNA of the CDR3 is TGTGCCAGCAGCCAATTTCGTGGTCACGGACAAGAGACCCAGTACTTC.

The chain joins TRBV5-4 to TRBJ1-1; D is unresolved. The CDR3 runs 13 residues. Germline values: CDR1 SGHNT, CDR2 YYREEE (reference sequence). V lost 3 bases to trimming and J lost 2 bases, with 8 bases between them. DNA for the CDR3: TGTGCCAGCAGCTCCGGCAGTAACACTGAAGCTTTCTTT. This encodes CASSSGSNTEAFF.

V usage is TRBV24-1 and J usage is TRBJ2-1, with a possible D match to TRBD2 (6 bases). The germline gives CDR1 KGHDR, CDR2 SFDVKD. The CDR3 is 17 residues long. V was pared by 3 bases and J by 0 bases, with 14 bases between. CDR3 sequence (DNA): TGTGCCACCAGTGATAACGGACTACTAAGCTCCTACAATGAGCAGTTCTTC. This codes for CATSDNGLLSSYNEQFF.

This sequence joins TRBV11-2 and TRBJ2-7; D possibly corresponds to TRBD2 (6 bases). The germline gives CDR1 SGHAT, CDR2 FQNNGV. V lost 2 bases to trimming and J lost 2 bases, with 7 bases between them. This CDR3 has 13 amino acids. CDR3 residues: CASSLPGAYEQYF. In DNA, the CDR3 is TGTGCCAGCAGCTTACCGGGAGCCTACGAGCAGTACTTC.